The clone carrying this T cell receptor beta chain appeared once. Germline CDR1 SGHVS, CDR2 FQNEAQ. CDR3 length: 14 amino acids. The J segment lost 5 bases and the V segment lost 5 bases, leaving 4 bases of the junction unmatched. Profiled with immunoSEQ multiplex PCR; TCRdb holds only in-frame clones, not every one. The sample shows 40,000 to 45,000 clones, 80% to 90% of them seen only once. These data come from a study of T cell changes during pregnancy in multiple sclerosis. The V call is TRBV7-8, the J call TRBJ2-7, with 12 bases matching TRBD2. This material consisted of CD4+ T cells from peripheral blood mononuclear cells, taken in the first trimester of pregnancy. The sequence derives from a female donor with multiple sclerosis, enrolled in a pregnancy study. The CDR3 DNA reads TGTGCCAGCAGCCGTGGACTAGCGGGACACGAGCAGTACTTC. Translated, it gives CASSRGLAGHEQYF.